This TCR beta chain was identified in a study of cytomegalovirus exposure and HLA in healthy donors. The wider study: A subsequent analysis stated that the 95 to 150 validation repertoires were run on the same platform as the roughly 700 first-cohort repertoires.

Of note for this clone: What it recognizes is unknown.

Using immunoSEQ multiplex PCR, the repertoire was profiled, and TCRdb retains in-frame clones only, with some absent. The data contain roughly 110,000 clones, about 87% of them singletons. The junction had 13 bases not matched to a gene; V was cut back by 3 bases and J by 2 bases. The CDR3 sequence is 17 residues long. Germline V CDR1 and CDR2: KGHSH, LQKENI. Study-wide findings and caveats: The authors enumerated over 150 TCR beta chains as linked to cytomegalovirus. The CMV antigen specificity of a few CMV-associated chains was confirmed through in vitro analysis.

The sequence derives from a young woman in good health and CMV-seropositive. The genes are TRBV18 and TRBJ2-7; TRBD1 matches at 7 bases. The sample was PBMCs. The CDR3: CASSPSSKAGGTYEQYV. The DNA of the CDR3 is TGTGCCAGCTCACCTAGTTCTAAGGCAGGGGGAACCTACGAGCAGTACGTC.